These T cell receptor beta chains were read from a single sample in a study of T cell changes during pregnancy in multiple sclerosis. Profiling relied on immunoSEQ multiplex PCR, and the TCRdb table lists in-frame clones only, not all of them. Among 55,000 to 80,000 clones listed, about 94% were seen once. Material: peripheral blood, obtained in the third trimester of pregnancy. These receptors all come from a female donor with multiple sclerosis, enrolled in a pregnancy study. CDR3s include the opening cysteine and the closing phenylalanine or tryptophan. Each record gives: J gene, V gene, CDR3 length, clone size, CDR3 protein. Clone size appears in some rows only: once, few, many, or a class for an expanded clone.

>TRBJ2-7|TRBV7-8|14|.
CASSQGTGPYEQYF
>TRBJ2-3|TRBV7-9|14|.
CASSLNGFTDTQYF
>TRBJ1-5|TRBV16|15|.
CASSQSGGGNQPQHF
>TRBJ1-2|TRBV10-3|16|.
CAISESGTGVSYGYTF
>TRBJ1-6|TRBV29-1|13|.
CSVGKDKTAPLHF
>TRBJ2-3|TRBV19|15|.
CASSRAGGTGDTQYF
>TRBJ2-5|TRBV19|16|.
CASSLLAGVGVETQYF
>TRBJ1-5|TRBV27|14|.
CASSWGQTGQPQHF
>TRBJ2-3|TRBV9|15|.
CASSQVPRSADTQYF
>TRBJ2-1|TRBV4-1|11|.
CASSQSNEQFF
>TRBJ2-1|TRBV10-1|15|.
CASRPLAGGPNEQFF
>TRBJ2-2|TRBV7-9|15|.
CASSPPGANTGELFF
>TRBJ2-1|TRBV7-2|15|.
CASSRRTSGGAEQFF
>TRBJ2-3|TRBV12-5|17|.
CASALGSTGGGTDTQYF
>TRBJ2-3|TRBV6-5|12|.
CASSYSTGTQYF
>TRBJ1-6|TRBV30|15|.
CAWSVKGVKNSPLHF
>TRBJ1-2|TRBV6-5|14|.
CASSYSFENYGYTF
>TRBJ2-1|TRBV7-6|13|.
CASSSPSGNEQFF
>TRBJ2-5|TRBV19|14|.
CASSIRPRWETQYF
>TRBJ1-4|TRBV15|13|.
CATSAGTNEKLFF
>TRBJ1-6|TRBV11-2|14|once
CASSSRAYNSPLHF
>TRBJ2-1|TRBV21-1|15|.
CASRLRGTGHDEQFF
>TRBJ1-4|TRBV18|15|.
CASSPGQGGSEKLFF
>TRBJ1-6|TRBV7-3|14|.
CASSLTGGDSPLHF
>TRBJ1-5|TRBV18|15|.
CASTPDRASNQPQHF
>TRBJ1-6|TRBV7-2|17|.
CASSLVSGQVYNSPLHF
>TRBJ2-7|TRBV7-2|16|.
CASSLSQGTGAYEQYF
>TRBJ2-3|TRBV9|15|.
CASSSPGGAGDTQYF
>TRBJ2-5|TRBV11-3|13|.
CASSKNSWETQYF
>TRBJ1-2|TRBV15|15|.
CATSRERVYNYGYTF
>TRBJ2-7|TRBV5-1|15|once
CASSLGGTGPYEQYF
>TRBJ2-3|TRBV2|16|.
CASRKLAGSSTDTQYF
>TRBJ1-5|TRBV6-6|14|.
CASSWESGNQPQHF
>TRBJ2-2|TRBV7-2|15|.
CASSFPGLAGWELFF
>TRBJ2-7|TRBV6-4|15|.
CASSDPGWVSYEQYF
>TRBJ1-2|TRBV27|16|.
CATAPGQGAQNYGYTF